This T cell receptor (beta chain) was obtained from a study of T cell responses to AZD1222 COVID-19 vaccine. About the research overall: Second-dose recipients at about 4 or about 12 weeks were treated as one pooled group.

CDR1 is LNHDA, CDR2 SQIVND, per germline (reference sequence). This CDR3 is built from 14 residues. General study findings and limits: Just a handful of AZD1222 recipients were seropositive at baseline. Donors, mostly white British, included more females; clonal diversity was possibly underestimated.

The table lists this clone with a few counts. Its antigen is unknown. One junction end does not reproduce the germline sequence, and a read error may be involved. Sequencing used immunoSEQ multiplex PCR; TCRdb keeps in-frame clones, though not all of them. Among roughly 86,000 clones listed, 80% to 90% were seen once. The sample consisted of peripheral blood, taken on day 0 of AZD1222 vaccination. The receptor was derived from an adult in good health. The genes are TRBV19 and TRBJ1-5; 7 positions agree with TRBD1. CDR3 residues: CASSTGAGNQPQHF. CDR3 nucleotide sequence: TGTGCCAGTTCTACAGGGGCGGGCAACCAGCCCCAGCATTTT.